The 20 T cell receptor beta chains presented below share a single source sample, sequenced in a study of T-cell reconstitution after alpha-beta-depleted transplantation in children. Library preparation (for TCRbeta) was performed with unique molecular identifiers. In TCRdb, the PCR reads were re-called with MiXCR into one record per CDR3 protein. The sample has roughly 500,000 distinct CDR3 sequences; about 31% are singletons. Sequencing used PBMCs from the stem cell graft donor, obtained from the stem cell graft. These receptors were obtained from a human donor who donated a stem cell graft to a child with aplastic anemia.

The chain links TRBV10-3 to TRBJ2-1; the match to TRBD2 covers 14 bases. The CDR3 sequence is 13 residues long. Germline lookup yields CDR1 ENHRY and CDR2 SYGVKD. With 10 bases clipped from V and 9 bases from J, the junction kept 5 bases outside the gene matches. DNA for the CDR3: TGTGCCACGGGACTAGCGGGAGAGGGTGAGCAGTTCTTC. It is translated as CATGLAGEGEQFF.

The V and J genes are TRBV4-1 and TRBJ1-1, with TRBD1 as a possible D gene (5 bases). Trimming stripped 6 bases from V and 3 bases from J, with 20 bases between. The CDR3 spans 16 residues. Germline loops: CDR1 MGHRA, CDR2 YSYEKL. For the CDR3, the DNA is TGCGCCAGCAGGCCAAGATTTGGGACCTATGACACTGAAGCTTTCTTT. It yields the protein CASRPRFGTYDTEAFF.

This clonotype was detected only once. The J gene is TRBJ2-7, the V gene TRBV28; D possibly corresponds to TRBD1 (6 bases). CDR1 is MDHEN and CDR2 is SYDVKM in the germline V gene. With 8 bases removed from V and 2 bases from J, the gap between germline ends came to 16 bases. This CDR3 region has 14 residues. The CDR3 sequence: CASFRSGGTYEQYV. CDR3 nucleotides: TGTGCCAGCTTCCGAAGTGGGGGCACCTACGAGCAGTACGTC.

This chain links TRBV25-1 with TRBJ1-1; the D is unclear. CDR3 length equals 17 residues. With 3 bases removed from V and 4 bases from J, the gap between germline ends came to 21 bases. Germline-derived CDR1 and CDR2 are MGHDK and SYGVNS. DNA of the CDR3: TGTGCCAGCAGTGAGACAAACTTGGGCGGCCTGGTCACTGAAGCTTTCTTT. This encodes CASSETNLGGLVTEAFF.

There are a few counts of this clonotype. The chain employs TRBV19 and TRBJ2-2, with 8 bases lining up with TRBD1. In germline, CDR1 is LNHDA, CDR2 SQIVND (reference sequence). Trimming at V came to 4 bases and at J to 3 bases, leaving 4 bases not matched to a gene. The CDR3 sequence is 15 residues long. CDR3: CASSTGGAYTGELFF. As DNA, the CDR3 is TGTGCCAGTAGTACAGGGGGCGCTTACACCGGGGAGCTGTTTTTT.

This clonotype was seen a few times. This chain uses TRBV29-1 with TRBJ1-4, with TRBD1 matching 8 bases. V lost 7 bases to trimming and J lost 10 bases; unmatched junction nucleotides: 14. Germline CDR1 SQVTM, CDR2 ANQGSEA. The CDR3 runs to 14 residues. The CDR3 region is CSARKTGESGKLFF. The CDR3 DNA reads as TGCAGCGCCCGAAAGACAGGGGAAAGCGGAAAACTGTTTTTT.

The table lists this clonotype with a few counts. The rearrangement links TRBV27 to TRBJ2-2, with D possibly being TRBD2 (5 bases). Germline V lookup: CDR1 MNHEY, CDR2 SMNVEV (reference sequence). CDR3 length equals 16 residues. V shed 5 bases and J shed 0 bases, with 13 bases lying between them. CDR3 sequence: CASSPRTSSNTGELFF. The CDR3 DNA reads TGTGCCAGCAGTCCCCGGACTTCCTCGAACACCGGGGAGCTGTTTTTT.

Points on this clonotype: Relative to the germline gene, one junction end is altered; a read error may explain this. This chain links TRBV12-3 or TRBV12-4 with TRBJ2-6; perhaps TRBD2 as D (5 bases). CDR3 size: 13 residues. The CDR3 sequence is CASTLTRANGLTF. Here the CDR3 DNA reads TGTGCCAGCACCCTCACGCGGGCCAACGGCCTGACTTTC.

This rearrangement joins TRBV20-1 to TRBJ2-3; D is tentatively TRBD1 or TRBD2 (5 bases each). V was clipped by 3 bases and J by 1 base, with 14 bases between them. Germline V gives CDR1 DFQATT, CDR2 SNEGSKA (reference sequence). This CDR3 is 15 amino acids long. The CDR3 loop reads CSASDPGTGTDTQYF. Written as DNA, the CDR3 is TGCAGTGCTAGTGACCCGGGGACGGGCACAGATACGCAGTATTTT.

This clonotype was found many times. The chain joins TRBV20-1 to TRBJ2-7, with 10 bases lining up with TRBD1. Germline V gene sequence: CDR1 DFQATT, CDR2 SNEGSKA (reference sequence). Germline trimming cut 5 bases from V and 2 bases from J; bases unmatched to any gene: 9. The CDR3 is 15 residues long. CDR3 DNA sequence: TGCAGTGCTCAAAGAGGGACAGGGGCCACCTACGAGCAGTACTTC. It is translated as CSAQRGTGATYEQYF.

V usage is TRBV29-1 and J usage is TRBJ2-1, with 11 bases that match TRBD1. The CDR3 contains 14 residues. Germline loops: CDR1 SQVTM, CDR2 ANQGSEA. J was trimmed by 5 bases and V by 7 bases; bases with no gene match: 7. CDR3 bases: TGCAGCGCTTGGACAGGGGGCGCACACAATGAGCAGTTCTTC. Its protein is CSAWTGGAHNEQFF.

V and J are TRBV12-5 and TRBJ1-4; no clear D. V shed 6 bases and J shed 0 bases, with 14 bases lying between them. CDR3 length: 16 amino acids. Germline-derived CDR1 and CDR2 are LGHNT and FRNRAP. Written as DNA, the CDR3 is TGTGCTAGTGGCCCCGGACGGATCTCAACTAATGAAAAACTGTTTTTT. It codes for CASGPGRISTNEKLFF.

V is TRBV9 and J is TRBJ2-1; unclear D gene. The germline V gene has CDR1 SGDLS and CDR2 YYNGEE. V was trimmed by 2 bases and J by 0 bases, leaving 9 bases between them. This CDR3 region has 15 residues. The CDR3 DNA sequence: TGTGCCAGCAGCGTCGGCCCTAGCTCCTACAATGAGCAGTTCTTC. It codes for CASSVGPSSYNEQFF.

This chain connects TRBV7-2 to TRBJ2-4; a weak D match, TRBD1 (5 bases). Germline CDR1 is SGHTA and CDR2 is FQGNSA. Trimming stripped 4 bases from V and 8 bases from J, with 15 bases between. There are 14 residues in the CDR3. The CDR3 spells CASSSSRVSDIQYF. CDR3 bases: TGTGCCAGCAGCTCTTCCAGGGTTTCGGACATTCAGTACTTC.

The chain uses TRBV12-3 or TRBV12-4 and TRBJ2-3; TRBD2 agrees at 10 bases. J gave up 6 bases and V 4 bases, and 13 bases lay outside the gene matches. This CDR3 contains 17 residues. The DNA for the CDR3 is TGTGCCAGCAGTTACACTAGCGGGGCGCGAGTTGGGGATACGCAGTATTTT. Its protein product is CASSYTSGARVGDTQYF.

This clonotype was picked up a small number of times. This chain uses TRBV12-3 or TRBV12-4 with TRBJ1-1; 12 nucleotides line up with TRBD1. CDR3 length equals 14 residues. With V trimmed by 3 bases and J by 10 bases, 6 bases remained unmatched. CDR3 bases: TGTGCCAGCAGTTTTGGGACAGGGGGCCGGGTAGCTTTCTTT. It yields the protein CASSFGTGGRVAFF.

This clonotype turned up a few times. The V gene is TRBV20-1, the J gene TRBJ2-1, with TRBD2 identical over 10 bases. This CDR3 region has 13 residues. J gave up 8 bases and V 5 bases, and 6 bases lay outside the gene matches. The germline V gene has CDR1 DFQATT and CDR2 SNEGSKA (reference sequence). The CDR3 nucleotides are TGCAGTGCTGCTAGCGGGAGAATTGATGAGCAGTTCTTC. Protein product: CSAASGRIDEQFF.

In its sample, this clonotype was seen a few times. V gene TRBV20-1 combines with J gene TRBJ2-7; D is possibly TRBD1 or TRBD2 (5 bases each). Between the trimmed V and J ends, which lost 6 bases and 0 bases, there was a span of 18 bases. Germline-derived CDR1 and CDR2 are DFQATT and SNEGSKA (reference sequence). This CDR3 is 15 amino acids long. CDR3 region: CSATDWDAASYEQYF. Here the CDR3 DNA reads TGCAGTGCCACAGACTGGGACGCGGCCTCCTACGAGCAGTACTTC.

Of note for this clonotype: The germline gene is not matched at one end of the junction; a read error may be the cause. V and J are TRBV6-2 or TRBV6-3 and TRBJ2-4; either TRBD1 or TRBD2 may fit D (6 bases each). Germline V lookup: CDR1 MNHEY, CDR2 SVGEGT. The CDR3 covers 14 residues. CDR3 region: CASSYGGLQNSQYF. The DNA for the CDR3 is TGTGCCAGCAGTTATGGGGGGCTGCAAAACAGTCAGTACTTC.

A few counts support this clonotype. The CDR3: CASSLGFTYEQYF. The CDR3 DNA sequence: TGTGCCAGCAGCTTAGGATTTACCTACGAGCAGTACTTC. The chain carries TRBV7-2 and TRBJ2-7; D ambiguous. The CDR3 has 13 amino acids. V shed 1 base and J shed 2 bases, with 6 bases lying between them. Germline CDR1 reads SGHTA; CDR2 reads FQGNSA.